The clone carrying this T cell receptor beta chain was recorded at least ten times. A library of TCRbeta sequences, prepared with unique molecular identifiers, was generated. TCRdb called the PCR reads again in MiXCR, with one record for every CDR3 protein. The repertoire holds 80,000 to 95,000 distinct CDR3 sequences, with 7% to 10% as singletons. The CDR3 extends over 15 amino acids. The germline V gene has CDR1 LNHNV and CDR2 YYDKDF (reference sequence). V shed 1 base and J shed 0 bases, with 7 bases lying between them. This record belongs to a study of T-cell reconstitution after alpha-beta-depleted transplantation in children.

The clonotype originates from a human donor who donated a stem cell graft to a child with congenital amegakaryocytic thrombocytopenia. The chain joins TRBV15 to TRBJ1-3; D gene uncertain. The source was PBMCs from the stem cell graft donor, collected from the stem cell graft. The CDR3 coding sequence is TGTGCCACCAGCAGAGGTGGGATCTCTGGAAACACCATATATTTT. Translation gives CATSRGGISGNTIYF.